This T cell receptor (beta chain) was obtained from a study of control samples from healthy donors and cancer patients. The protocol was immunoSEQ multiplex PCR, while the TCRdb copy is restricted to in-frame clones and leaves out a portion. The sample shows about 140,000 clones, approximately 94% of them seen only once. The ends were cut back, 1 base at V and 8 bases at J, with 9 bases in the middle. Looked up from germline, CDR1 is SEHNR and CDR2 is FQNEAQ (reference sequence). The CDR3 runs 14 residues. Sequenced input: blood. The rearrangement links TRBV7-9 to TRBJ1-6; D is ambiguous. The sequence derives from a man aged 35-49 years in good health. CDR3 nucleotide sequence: TGTGCCAGCAGCTTAGAGGGTTCCGATTCACCCCTCCACTTT. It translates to CASSLEGSDSPLHF.